This T cell receptor (beta chain) originates from a study of CD8+ T cells in alopecia areata. Study-wide background: At a dose of 5 to 10 mg twice daily, oral tofacitinib was given to treated patients. Tofacitinib ran for 6 to 18 months before 6 months off drug. Whole-study findings and limits: Scalp sample sequencing also detects resident alphabeta T cells of normal skin. TCR sharing across patients was less clear than in mice, possibly HLA-related.

Alopecia areata patients gave lesional scalp punch biopsies and peripheral blood samples. V shed 3 bases and J shed 0 bases, with 24 bases lying between them. Per the germline V gene, CDR1 is SEHNR and CDR2 is FQNEAQ (reference sequence). The length of the CDR3 is 19 residues. RNA, once extracted, was reverse transcribed into cDNA for use as the sequencing template. TCRdb keeps only in-frame clones here, not all; method: immunoSEQ multiplex PCR. The sample lists 15,000 to 17,000 clones, about 61% occurring once. Regarding this clone: What it binds is unknown.

The rearrangement uses TRBV7-9 and TRBJ2-7, with D possibly matching TRBD1 (7 bases). This receptor was identified in a human donor with alopecia areata. The source material was skin. The CDR3 sequence is CASSLVRDSAPRSSYEQYF. In DNA, the CDR3 is TGTGCCAGCAGCTTGGTGCGGGACAGCGCTCCCCGAAGCTCCTACGAGCAGTACTTC.